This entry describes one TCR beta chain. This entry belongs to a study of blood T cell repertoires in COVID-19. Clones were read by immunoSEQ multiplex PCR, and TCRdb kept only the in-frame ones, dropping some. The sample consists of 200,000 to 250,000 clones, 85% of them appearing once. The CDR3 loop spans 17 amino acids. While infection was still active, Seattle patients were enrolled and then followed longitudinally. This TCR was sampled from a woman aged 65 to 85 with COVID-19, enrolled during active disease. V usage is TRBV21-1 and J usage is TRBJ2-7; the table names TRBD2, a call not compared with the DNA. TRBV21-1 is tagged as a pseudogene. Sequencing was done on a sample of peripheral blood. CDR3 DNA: TGTGCCAGCAGCAAAGAGGGGACTAGCGCGAGCTCCTACGAGCAGTACTTC. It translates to CASSKEGTSASSYEQYF.